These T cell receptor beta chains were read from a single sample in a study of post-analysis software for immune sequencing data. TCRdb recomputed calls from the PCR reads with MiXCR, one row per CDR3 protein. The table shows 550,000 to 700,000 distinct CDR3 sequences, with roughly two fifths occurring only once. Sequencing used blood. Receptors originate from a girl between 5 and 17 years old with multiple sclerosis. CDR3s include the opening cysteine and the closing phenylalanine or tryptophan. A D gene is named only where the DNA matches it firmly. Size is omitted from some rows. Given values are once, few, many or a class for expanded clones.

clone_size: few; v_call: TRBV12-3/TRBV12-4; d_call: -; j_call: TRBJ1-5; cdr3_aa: CASSTGSFNQPQHF; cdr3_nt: TGTGCCAGCAGTACCGGGTCCTTTAATCAGCCCCAGCATTTT
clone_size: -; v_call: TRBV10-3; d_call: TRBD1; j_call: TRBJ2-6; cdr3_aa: CAISGSRTGVSGANVLTF; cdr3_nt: TGTGCCATCAGTGGTTCCAGGACAGGGGTATCCGGGGCCAACGTCCTGACTTTC
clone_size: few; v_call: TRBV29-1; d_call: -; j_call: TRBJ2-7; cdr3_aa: CSVANGMSSYEQYF; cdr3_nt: TGCAGCGTTGCGAACGGGATGAGCTCCTACGAGCAGTACTTC
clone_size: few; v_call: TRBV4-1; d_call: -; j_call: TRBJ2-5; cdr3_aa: CASSQVGTEYQETQYF; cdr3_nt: TGCGCCAGCAGCCAAGTAGGGACGGAGTACCAAGAGACCCAGTACTTC
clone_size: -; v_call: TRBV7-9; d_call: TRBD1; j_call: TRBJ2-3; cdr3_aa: CASSHPGQGARTDTQYF; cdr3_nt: TGTGCCAGCAGCCACCCGGGACAGGGGGCTCGCACAGATACGCAGTATTTT
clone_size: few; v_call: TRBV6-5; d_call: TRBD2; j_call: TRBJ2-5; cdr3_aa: CASSYSTRGGRETQYF; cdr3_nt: TGTGCCAGCAGTTACTCCACACGGGGGGGGCGGGAGACCCAGTACTTC
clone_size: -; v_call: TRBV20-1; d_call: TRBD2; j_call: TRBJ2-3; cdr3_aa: CSARDSGTSGGTDTQYF; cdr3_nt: TGCAGTGCTAGAGACTCCGGGACTAGCGGGGGCACAGATACGCAGTATTTT
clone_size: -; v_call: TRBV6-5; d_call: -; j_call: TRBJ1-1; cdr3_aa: CASSYGGGMWAFF; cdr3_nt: TGTGCCAGCAGTTACGGTGGGGGAATGTGGGCTTTCTTT
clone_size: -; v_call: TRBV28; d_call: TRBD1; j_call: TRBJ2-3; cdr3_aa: CASSLKTGVRGTDTQYF; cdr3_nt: TGTGCCAGCAGTTTAAAAACAGGGGTACGGGGCACAGATACGCAGTATTTT
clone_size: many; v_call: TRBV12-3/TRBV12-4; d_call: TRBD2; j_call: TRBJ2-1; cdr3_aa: CASTHGPGLAGDEQFF; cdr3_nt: TGTGCCAGCACCCATGGGCCGGGACTAGCGGGAGATGAGCAGTTCTTC
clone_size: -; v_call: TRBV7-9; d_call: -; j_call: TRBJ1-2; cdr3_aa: CASSLGIQTGLDGYTF; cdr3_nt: TGTGCCAGCAGCTTAGGGATTCAAACAGGGCTGGATGGCTACACCTTC
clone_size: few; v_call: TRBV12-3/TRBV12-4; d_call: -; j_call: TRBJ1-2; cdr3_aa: CASSLFGGGYTF; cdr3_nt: TGTGCCAGCAGTTTATTCGGGGGGGGCTACACCTTC
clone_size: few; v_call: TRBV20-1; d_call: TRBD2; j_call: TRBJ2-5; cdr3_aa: CSARAPYREGETQYF; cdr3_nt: TGCAGTGCTAGAGCCCCCTACCGGGAGGGGGAGACCCAGTACTTC
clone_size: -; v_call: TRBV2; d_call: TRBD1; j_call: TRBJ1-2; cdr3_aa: CASNPNFDRVYGYTF; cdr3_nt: TGTGCCAGCAACCCAAATTTCGACAGGGTGTATGGCTACACCTTC
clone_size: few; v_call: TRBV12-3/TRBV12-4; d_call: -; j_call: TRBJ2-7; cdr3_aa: CASSWGVVQYSYEQYF; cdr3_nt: TGTGCCAGCAGCTGGGGGGTGGTTCAATACTCCTACGAGCAGTACTTC
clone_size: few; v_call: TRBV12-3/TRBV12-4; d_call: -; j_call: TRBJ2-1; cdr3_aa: CASTTTVYEQFF; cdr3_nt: TGTGCCAGCACCACGACCGTCTATGAGCAGTTCTTC
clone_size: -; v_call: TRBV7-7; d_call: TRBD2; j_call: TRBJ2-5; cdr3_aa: CASSELAGIQETQYF; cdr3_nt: TGTGCTAGCAGTGAACTAGCGGGTATACAAGAGACCCAGTACTTC
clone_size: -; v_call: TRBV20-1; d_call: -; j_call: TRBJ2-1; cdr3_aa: CSARDSRANEQFF; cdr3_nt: TGCAGTGCTAGAGATAGCAGGGCCAATGAGCAGTTCTTC
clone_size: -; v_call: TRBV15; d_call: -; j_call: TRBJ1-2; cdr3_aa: CATSRAGYGYTF; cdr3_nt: TGTGCCACCAGCAGAGCCGGGTATGGCTACACCTTC
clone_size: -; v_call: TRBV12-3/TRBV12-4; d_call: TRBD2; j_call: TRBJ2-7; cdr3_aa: CASRGPGGRHEQYF; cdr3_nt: TGTGCCAGCAGGGGCCCGGGGGGGCGCCACGAGCAGTACTTC
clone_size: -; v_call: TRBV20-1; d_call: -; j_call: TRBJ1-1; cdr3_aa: CSDGSTEAFF; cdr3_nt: TGCAGCGACGGGAGCACTGAAGCTTTCTTT
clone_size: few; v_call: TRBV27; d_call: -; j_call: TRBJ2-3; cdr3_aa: CASSLGSSPDTQYF; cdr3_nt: TGTGCCAGCAGTCTTGGGTCTAGTCCCGATACGCAGTATTTT
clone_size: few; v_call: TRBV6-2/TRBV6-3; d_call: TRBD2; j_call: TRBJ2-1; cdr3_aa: CASSKLAGLNEQFF; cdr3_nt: TGTGCCAGCAGCAAGCTAGCGGGGCTTAATGAGCAGTTCTTC
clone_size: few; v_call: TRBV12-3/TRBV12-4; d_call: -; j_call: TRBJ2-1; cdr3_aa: CASSYPGTWVNEQFF; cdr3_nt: TGTGCCAGCAGTTACCCCGGAACTTGGGTCAATGAGCAGTTCTTC
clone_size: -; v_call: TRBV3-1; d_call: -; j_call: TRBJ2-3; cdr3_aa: CASSPRIVTDTQYF; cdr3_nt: TGTGCCAGCAGCCCAAGGATTGTCACAGATACGCAGTATTTT
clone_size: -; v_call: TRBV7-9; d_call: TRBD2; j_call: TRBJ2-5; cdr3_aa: CASSRGTSVQETQYF; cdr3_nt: TGTGCCAGCAGCCGAGGGACTAGCGTCCAAGAGACCCAGTACTTC
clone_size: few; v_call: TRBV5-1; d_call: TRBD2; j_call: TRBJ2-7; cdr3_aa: CASSFRSGGNTYEQYF; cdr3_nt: TGCGCCAGCAGCTTTCGTAGCGGGGGTAATACCTACGAGCAGTACTTC